Shown below are 17 T cell receptor beta chains from a single sample sequenced in a study of cytomegalovirus exposure and HLA in healthy donors. The study ran its PCR with 60 Vbeta and 13 Jbeta primers. The protocol was immunoSEQ multiplex PCR, while the TCRdb copy is restricted to in-frame clones and leaves out a portion. The data contain 99,000 or so clones, 60% to 85% of them singletons. Source material: PBMCs. The receptors shown here come from a woman between 18 and 29 years old in good health and CMV-seropositive.

V gene TRBV2 combines with J gene TRBJ1-6; TRBD1 might be the D (6 bases). In germline, CDR1 is SNHLY, CDR2 FYNNEI. The V end lost 1 base, the J end lost 9 bases, and 16 bases lay between the germline ends. CDR3 size: 16 residues. The CDR3 nucleotides read TGTGCCAGCAGTGAAGGTGTGGGTGGGACAAGTTCACCCCTCCACTTT. This translates into CASSEGVGGTSSPLHF.

This chain links TRBV7-6 with TRBJ2-5; D is perhaps TRBD1 (5 bases). V gave up 1 base and J gave up 2 bases, with 8 bases separating them. Germline V gives CDR1 SGHVS, CDR2 FNYEAQ. The CDR3 runs 14 residues. The CDR3 DNA is TGTGCCAGCAGCTTAGACAGGCGTCAAGAGACCCAGTACTTC. Encoded protein: CASSLDRRQETQYF.

A word on this clone: Other DNA sequences in the same sample also yield this CDR3. The J gene is TRBJ1-1, the V gene TRBV9, with D maybe TRBD1 (6 bases). This CDR3 is built from 14 residues. Germline values: CDR1 SGDLS, CDR2 YYNGEE. The ends were cut back, 0 bases at V and 1 base at J, with 7 bases in the middle. The CDR3 sequence is CASSVGTANTEAFF. The CDR3 region has the DNA TGTGCCAGCAGCGTAGGGACAGCGAACACTGAAGCTTTCTTT.

V gene TRBV18 combines with J gene TRBJ2-1; TRBD2 matches 15 bases. J gave up 0 bases and V 0 bases, and 6 bases lay outside the gene matches. The CDR3 extends over 20 amino acids. Germline CDR1 KGHSH, CDR2 LQKENI. The CDR3 nucleotides read TGTGCCAGCTCACCACCGGGACTAGCGGGAGGCTGGAGCTCCTACAATGAGCAGTTCTTC. Translated, it gives CASSPPGLAGGWSSYNEQFF.

The chain combines TRBV27 with TRBJ2-1, with TRBD1 as a possible D gene (7 bases). Trimming removed 6 bases from V and 5 bases from J, with 17 bases in between. CDR1 and CDR2 from the germline V gene are MNHEY and SMNVEV (reference sequence). The CDR3 is 15 amino acids. The CDR3 DNA follows: TGTGCCAGCAGCACGGCGGGACAGTCCGACAATGAGCAGTTCTTC. This gives the protein CASSTAGQSDNEQFF.

This chain links TRBV7-3 with TRBJ2-7; the D is unclear. Germline values: CDR1 SGHTA, CDR2 FQGTGA. The CDR3 is made up of 13 amino acids. The V end lost 3 bases, the J end lost 6 bases, and 12 bases lay between the germline ends. The CDR3 DNA reads as TGTGCCAGCAGCTTGACAAAGGAAACCGAGCAGTACTTC. As protein: CASSLTKETEQYF. Complete variable domain (other parts from reference TRBV7-3 and TRBJ2-7): GAGVSQTPSNKVTEKGKYVELRCDPISGHTALYWYRQSLGQGPEFLIYFQGTGAADDSGLPNDRFFAVRPEGSVSTLKIQRTERGDSAVYLCASSLTKETEQYFGPGTRLTVT.

The chain uses TRBV19 and TRBJ1-4; D is uncertain. The CDR3 is 14 residues long. Germline V gene sequence: CDR1 LNHDA, CDR2 SQIVND (reference sequence). Trimming stripped 7 bases from V and 8 bases from J, with 17 bases between. CDR3 region: CASTPGRAGEKLFF. CDR3 DNA: TGTGCCAGTACCCCTGGGCGCGCGGGGGAAAAACTGTTTTTT.

The rearrangement joins TRBV10-3 to TRBJ1-2, with D maybe TRBD1 (6 bases). CDR3 length: 15 amino acids. Trimming took 4 bases from V and 8 from J, leaving 20 bases between them. Germline CDR1 and CDR2: ENHRY and SYGVKD. CDR3 amino acids: CAISVLGTSDNGYTF. The CDR3 nucleotides read TGTGCCATCAGTGTATTGGGGACATCGGATAACGGCTACACCTTC.

This chain connects TRBV4-1 to TRBJ1-2; D ambiguous. Between the trimmed V and J ends, which lost 2 bases and 8 bases, there was a span of 15 bases. The CDR3 totals 14 residues. Germline V gene sequence: CDR1 MGHRA, CDR2 YSYEKL. CDR3 nucleotide sequence: TGCGCCAGCAGCCAAAGCCCCTCAGGATGGGGCTACACCTTC. Amino acid sequence: CASSQSPSGWGYTF.

V usage is TRBV30 and J usage is TRBJ2-1, with TRBD2 identical over 8 bases. Germline CDR1 is GTSNPN and CDR2 is SVGIG (reference sequence). The CDR3 covers 13 residues. J lost 5 bases, V lost 0 bases, and 0 bases had no gene match. The CDR3 nucleotides read TGTGCCTGGAGTGTACTAGCGGACAATGAGCAGTTCTTC. Its protein product is CAWSVLADNEQFF.

The CDR3 bases are TGCGCCAGCAGCGGATTAGCGGGAGGAATAAAAAATGAGCAGTTCTTC. Translating gives CASSGLAGGIKNEQFF. The chain is built from TRBV5-1 and TRBJ2-1, with TRBD2 identical over 10 bases. Trimming removed 4 bases from V and 7 bases from J; junction bases left unmatched: 11. CDR1 and CDR2 (germline): SGHRS, YFSETQ. CDR3 size: 16 residues.

The CDR3: CSVDRGFF. The CDR3 bases are TGCAGCGTGGACAGAGGATTCTTC. The rearrangement uses TRBV29-1 and TRBJ2-1; tentatively, D is TRBD1 (6 bases). CDR1 SQVTM and CDR2 ANQGSEA come from the germline V gene. V shed 6 bases and J shed 16 bases, with 10 bases lying between them. The length of the CDR3 is 8 residues.

This chain links TRBV6-5 with TRBJ1-1; weak D call: TRBD1 (5 bases). V lost 2 bases and J lost 6, with 13 bases in between. Germline V lookup: CDR1 MNHEY, CDR2 SVGAGI. The CDR3 totals 14 residues. CDR3 residues: CASSYLQGSPEAFF. As DNA, the CDR3 is TGTGCCAGCAGTTACCTTCAGGGCTCCCCTGAAGCTTTCTTT.

V gene TRBV11-2 combines with J gene TRBJ2-1, with TRBD2 matching over 7 bases. CDR1 and CDR2 from the germline V gene are SGHAT and FQNNGV. After removal of 5 bases from V and 4 bases from J, the junction contained 14 bases not matched to a gene. CDR3 length: 17 residues. The CDR3 protein is CASSPEELLARYNEQFF. Here the CDR3 DNA reads TGTGCCAGCAGCCCAGAAGAACTACTAGCGCGGTACAATGAGCAGTTCTTC.

This chain uses TRBV6-5 with TRBJ1-1; D is unclear. Per the germline V gene, CDR1 is MNHEY and CDR2 is SVGAGI. The CDR3 covers 13 residues. The V gene lost 6 bases and the J gene lost 0 bases, with 8 bases spanning the gap. The CDR3 DNA is TGTGCCAGCAGCCAAACACTGAACACTGAAGCTTTCTTT. It is translated as CASSQTLNTEAFF.

The J gene is TRBJ1-2, the V gene TRBV20-1; D unclear. Per the germline V gene, CDR1 is DFQATT and CDR2 is SNEGSKA (reference sequence). This CDR3 has 10 amino acids. CDR3 region: CSSSDYGYTF. In nucleotides, the CDR3 is TGCTCAAGCAGCGACTATGGCTACACCTTC.

The sample holds a few counts of this clone. This sequence joins TRBV5-1 and TRBJ2-3; TRBD1 agrees at 7 bases. V dropped 4 bases and J dropped 1; count of bases not matched to a gene: 3. The V gene's germline CDR1 is SGHRS and CDR2 YFSETQ. This CDR3 has 14 residues. CDR3 sequence reads: CASSHGQGTDTQYF. DNA for the CDR3: TGCGCCAGCAGCCACGGACAGGGCACAGATACGCAGTATTTT.